The text below deals with one T cell receptor beta chain. The authors' processing: Amplification of reference gene primers provided the estimated nucleated cell counts. TCRdb keeps only in-frame clones here, not all; method: immunoSEQ multiplex PCR. That table supplies the V and J calls and clone size; D and trimming were determined from the DNA. The top ten hold around 1% of the sample, which has 80,000 to 130,000 clones, roughly 90% seen once. This sample is part of a study of blood T cell repertoires in COVID-19. The overall study: The cDNA or gDNA used as material had been derived from T cells, B-cell-depleted T cells, or PBMCs.

CDR1 SEHNR and CDR2 FQNEAQ come from the germline V gene (reference sequence). The trim removed 5 bases at V and 6 bases at J, leaving 4 bases unmatched. The CDR3 spans 15 residues. The material sequenced was peripheral blood. The receptor was derived from a man between 60 and 75 years old with acute or convalescent COVID-19. The rearrangement links TRBV7-9 to TRBJ2-1, with 13 positions matching TRBD2. This chain's CDR3 is CASSGTSGKGNEQFF. In DNA form, the CDR3 reads TGTGCCAGCAGCGGGACTAGCGGGAAGGGCAATGAGCAGTTCTTC.